This T cell receptor (beta chain) is drawn from a study of blood T cells in healthy people across ages. This clonotype was seen more than once but under ten times. The germline CDR1 and CDR2 sequences are LGHNA and YSLEER. The CDR3 runs 19 residues. Sample-barcoded 5' priming and a J-beta primer mix drove a second PCR of about 7 to 11 cycles. TCRdb processed the 5' RACE reads anew with MiXCR; each CDR3 protein has one entry. The data hold about 1.4 million distinct CDR3 sequences, with around 59% observed a single time. The sequence came from a man aged 18 to 29 in good health. Sequencing was performed on blood. The chain links TRBV4-3 to TRBJ2-4; 7 nucleotides align to TRBD2. The DNA end favors TRBJ2-7, so the J call may be wrong. The CDR3 nucleotides are TGCGCCAGCAGCCAAGACCTCCCACGGGACTACCGTGGGCTCTACGAGCAGTACTTC. This codes for CASSQDLPRDYRGLYEQYF.